The clone carrying this T cell receptor beta chain was counted only a few times. The antigen remains unidentified. The CDR3 totals 15 residues. Germline-derived CDR1 and CDR2 are KGHDR and SFDVKD. V was trimmed by 5 bases and J by 2 bases, leaving 14 bases between them. These data originate in a study of T-cell reconstitution after alpha-beta-depleted transplantation in children. Overall study findings and caveats: Reportedly, roughly two months post-transplant, alpha-beta T cells arose from several hundred expanded graft clones. Among T cells one year after transplant, newly produced cells accounted for most counts and diversity.

Preparing the TCRbeta library involved the use of unique molecular identifiers. TCRdb used MiXCR to reprocess the PCR reads, holding one entry per CDR3 protein. The sample comprises about 420,000 distinct CDR3 sequences, 15% to 20% of which are singletons, and under 30% rests with the top ten. Here the sequenced sample was PBMCs, mostly from graft donor cells, taken 360 days after TCRalphabeta/CD19-depleted stem cell transplant. J is TRBJ2-5 and V is TRBV24-1, with D possibly being TRBD2 (7 bases). This clonotype was sampled from a boy under three years old who had a stem cell transplant for Wiskott-Aldrich syndrome, so the T cells may come from the graft donor. The CDR3 region is CATSVGRGGQETQYF. DNA of the CDR3: TGTGCCACCAGTGTCGGCAGGGGAGGGCAAGAGACCCAGTACTTC.